The 5 T cell receptor beta chains below come from one sample, sequenced in a study of response to subunit inactivated influenza vaccine. TCRdb reprocessed the RT-PCR reads with MiXCR, giving one entry per CDR3 protein. The table shows hundreds of thousands of distinct CDR3 sequences, with about a tenth occurring only once. This specimen consisted of PBMCs from blood, obtained 40 to 50 days after vaccination. These receptors were obtained from a man aged 50-59 years who received an inactivated influenza vaccine.

This clonotype was found a few times. The V call is TRBV20-1, the J call TRBJ2-5; possibly TRBD2 for D (5 bases). The CDR3 covers 15 residues. Per germline, CDR1 DFQATT and CDR2 SNEGSKA (reference sequence). Trimming took 0 bases from V and 7 from J, leaving 18 bases between them. In DNA, the CDR3 is TGCAGTGCTAGAGATAATACGGAACCCCGGGGGACCCAGTACTTC. This codes for CSARDNTEPRGTQYF.

The chain employs TRBV10-1 and TRBJ2-7; D gene uncertain. The CDR3 has 14 amino acids. V gave up 3 bases and J gave up 4 bases, with 13 bases separating them. Germline-derived CDR1 and CDR2 are WNHNN and SYGVQD (reference sequence). Here the CDR3 reads CASSDSLGQYEQYF. The CDR3 DNA reads TGCGCCAGCAGTGACTCTTTGGGCCAGTACGAGCAGTACTTC.

This clonotype was counted only a few times. The chain carries TRBV28 and TRBJ2-4, with D uncertain. The CDR3 runs to 16 residues. Trimming left V 8 bases short and J 2 bases short, with 19 bases between. Germline V lookup: CDR1 MDHEN, CDR2 SYDVKM. The CDR3: CASRQHSPLTKNIQYF. The CDR3 region has the DNA TGTGCCAGCCGACAACACTCTCCGTTAACCAAAAACATTCAGTACTTC.

In this sample, this clonotype turned up many times. The genes are TRBV6-5 and TRBJ1-2; D call uncertain. This CDR3 has 15 residues. Germline V lookup: CDR1 MNHEY, CDR2 SVGAGI. V was clipped by 0 bases and J by 0 bases, with 8 bases between them. CDR3 bases: TGTGCCAGCAGTTACTCTGGGTCAACTAACTATGGCTACACCTTC. Protein sequence: CASSYSGSTNYGYTF.

This clonotype was seen only a few times. The chain joins TRBV12-3 or TRBV12-4 to TRBJ2-1; TRBD2 aligns across 13 bases. Germline trimming cut 1 base from V and 9 bases from J; bases unmatched to any gene: 12. This CDR3 has 18 residues. The CDR3 region has the DNA TGTGCCAGCAGTTTAGAGGTCACTAGCGGGGGGGAGTTCACTGAGCAGTTCTTC. Translating it yields CASSLEVTSGGEFTEQFF.